This T cell receptor (beta chain) was profiled in a study of shared clonotypes between healthy human individuals. The run depth of the assay was deep. The DNA input per sorted-subset replicate PCR was 200 ng, corresponding to tens of thousands of T cell genomes. Assay: immunoSEQ multiplex PCR; the TCRdb copy retains only in-frame clones and omits some. The sample yields more than 2,000,000 clones, approximately 93% seen once. Partitioning of CD4+ cells yielded a CD45RA+ naive subset and a CD45RA-negative memory subset. Germline trimming cut 2 bases from V and 10 bases from J; bases unmatched to any gene: 8. The germline CDR1 and CDR2 sequences are MGHRA and YSYEKL. The CDR3 loop spans 16 amino acids.

This TCR was recovered from a young man in good health. Some clones in this sample may be carry-over from other donors' samples. What was sequenced was naive CD4+ T cells from PBMCs. The subset denotes: CD45RA+ positively selected. The chain joins TRBV4-1 to TRBJ2-1; 13 bases align to TRBD2. CDR3 sequence: CASSQLSGLAGDEQFF. The CDR3 bases are TGCGCCAGCAGCCAACTCTCCGGACTAGCGGGAGACGAGCAGTTCTTC.